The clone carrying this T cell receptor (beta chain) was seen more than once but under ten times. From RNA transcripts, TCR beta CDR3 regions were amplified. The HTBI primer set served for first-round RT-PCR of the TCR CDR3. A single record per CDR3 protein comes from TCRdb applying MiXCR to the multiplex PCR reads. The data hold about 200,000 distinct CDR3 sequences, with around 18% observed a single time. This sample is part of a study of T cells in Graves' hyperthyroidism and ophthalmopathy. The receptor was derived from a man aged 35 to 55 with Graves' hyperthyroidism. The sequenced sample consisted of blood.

CDR3 bases: TGTGCCAGCAGTAAACAGGGGGACACCGGGGAGCTGTTTTTT. It is translated as CASSKQGDTGELFF. The chain couples TRBV27 to TRBJ2-2, with 8 bases lining up with TRBD1. This CDR3 spans 14 amino acids. V lost 5 bases to trimming and J lost 3 bases; unmatched junction nucleotides: 2. The germline CDR1 and CDR2 sequences are MNHEY and SMNVEV (reference sequence).